This T cell receptor (beta chain) was captured by sequencing in a study of a mutant IDH1 vaccine in newly diagnosed glioma (dated by TCRdb to the early 2020s). Study-level background: In the chemotherapy-containing groups, vaccination started alongside temozolomide cycles, whereas in patients who had radiotherapy alone it started 4-6 weeks after radiotherapy. Of the approximately 30 treated patients, around 62% were male and 37.5% were female, and a mean age of roughly 40 years was recorded. Before enrollment, most patients had been given radiochemotherapy with temozolomide as standard therapy, while the rest had received either radiotherapy alone or temozolomide alone. The week-35 safety follow-up was designated visit V12, and the week-47 end of study was designated visit V13. Six visits were used for peripheral blood collection: V03 (baseline), V05, V07, V10, V12 and V13. For exploratory analyses, roughly 25 treated patients had longitudinal TCRB deep sequencing done wherever samples were available. Broader findings and caveats from the paper: No apparent relationship was observed between pseudoprogression and alterations in the top peripheral T cell clonotypes detected by TCRB sequencing. According to the authors, sample limitations meant that analyses of patient blood samples could not be reproduced. Immune responses induced by the vaccine were seen in around 93% of patients across multiple MHC alleles. Selection of PBMC samples for TCRB deep sequencing was based on availability.

The receptor library was made with the immunoSEQ multiplex PCR assay. Rearranged TCR beta chain sequences were amplified using the hsTCRB Kit according to the manufacturer's protocol. An Illumina MiSeq was used to sequence the TCRB libraries. In the source study's methods: The kit vendor's proprietary platform handled demultiplexing, trimming and gene mapping. The immuneACCESS repertoire file appears here via TCRdb, limited to in-frame rearrangements. These files lack a portion of the clones; in checked studies, under half of the deficit traces to unresolved V genes, and the cause of the others is not known. V, J and clone size reflect that table, while D and trimming were determined from the DNA. The sample records about 32,000 clones, roughly 86% of which are singletons. The ten most abundant clones make up 15% of the sample. Per the publication, the time point label means: week 35, safety follow-up. A 20-mer mutant IDH1 peptide at 300 micrograms in Montanide made up each vaccine dose, which was injected subcutaneously together with topical imiquimod. Across visits V03 through V10, patients got a total of eight vaccinations, given in weeks 1, 3, 5, 7, 11, 15, 19 and 23. The donors had newly diagnosed IDH1-mutant astrocytomas of WHO grade 3 or 4 that showed loss of nuclear ATRX. The samples were drawn from NOA16, a multicentre, single-arm, open-label phase I trial in Germany that tested a mutant IDH1 peptide vaccine in humans for the first time. Genomic DNA for TCRB sequencing was extracted from EDTA blood using the DNeasy Blood and Tissue Kit.

As for this clone: The antigen it recognizes is unknown. Nothing much larger sits one base from this clone, and base qualities are not available.

Its CDR3 holds 15 amino acids, cysteine through phenylalanine. Only the CDR3 portion is preserved as DNA: 45 bases, with reading frame beginning at the first base. V was cut back by 2 bases and J by 4 bases, leaving a gap of 15 bases between them. The germline V gene gives CDR1 as SGHTA and CDR2 as FQGNSA. The sequencing here drew on PBMCs, taken from a glioma patient whose treatment included an IDH1 peptide vaccine. The sequence joins TRBV7-2 to TRBJ2-7; the D element could tentatively be TRBD1 or TRBD2, as 6 bases agree for each. This TCR was recovered from a man aged 30-40 years with glioma. The CDR3 reads as follows: CASSLNDGGLYEQYF. The base sequence is TGTGCCAGCAGCTTAAATGATGGGGGGCTGTACGAGCAGTACTTC.